This T cell receptor (beta chain) was profiled in a study of blood T cell repertoires in COVID-19. At the level of the study: Researchers got acute and convalescent COVID-19 samples from the United States, Italy and Spain. The cDNA or gDNA used as material had been derived from T cells, B-cell-depleted T cells, or PBMCs.

The authors' processing: Nucleated cell number was recorded as an estimate derived from reference gene primer amplification. TCRdb's copy holds only in-frame clones and misses some; the assay was immunoSEQ multiplex PCR. V and J calls and clone size are copied from that table; D and trimming were computed from the DNA. Among roughly 120,000 clones, roughly 90% were seen once, and the ten largest hold 3% to 4%. Per germline, CDR1 SNHLY and CDR2 FYNNEI. Trimming took off 5 bases at V and 2 bases at J, with 6 bases between the two ends. CDR3 size: 12 residues. This receptor was taken from a man in his forties or fifties with active COVID-19. Specimen: peripheral blood. V and J are TRBV2 and TRBJ1-1; unclear D gene. The CDR3 reads CASSTSNTEAFF. The CDR3 bases are TGTGCCAGCAGTACAAGTAACACTGAAGCTTTCTTT.